The 2 T cell receptor beta chains in this list originate from one sample, sequenced in a study of blood T cell repertoires in COVID-19. Using immunoSEQ multiplex PCR, the repertoire was profiled, and TCRdb retains in-frame clones only, with some absent. The sample includes approximately 120,000 clones, roughly 80% of them seen just once. Sequenced sample: peripheral blood. The receptor set was obtained from a human donor in a cohort sampled during active COVID-19.

This clone was found once. The chain links TRBV12-3 or TRBV12-4 to TRBJ2-3; D perhaps matches TRBD2 (6 bases). The CDR3 length is 13 residues. Trimming stripped 8 bases from V and 11 bases from J, with 20 bases between. The CDR3 reads CASASDPRGVQYF. DNA of the CDR3: TGTGCCAGCGCCTCTGATCCGCGGGGAGTGCAGTATTTT.

The J gene is TRBJ2-7, the V gene TRBV7-9, with TRBD1 as a possible D gene (5 bases). The CDR3 covers 15 residues. The germline V gene encodes CDR1 SEHNR and CDR2 FQNEAQ (reference sequence). Trimming removed 0 bases at V and 2 bases at J, with 11 bases between. DNA for the CDR3: TGTGCCAGCAGCTTAGCCCCTGACAGAGCCTACGAGCAGTACTTC. Residues: CASSLAPDRAYEQYF.